This T cell receptor beta chain was sequenced for a study of T cell responses to AZD1222 COVID-19 vaccine. In the case of this clone: Its antigen is as yet unknown.

Study-wide points: Sampling that yielded the repertoires occurred only after the peak T cell response. Increased Spike-specific TCR breadth and depth were observed after two AZD1222 doses.

The CDR3 length is 14 residues. Germline V gene sequence: CDR1 MNHEY, CDR2 SMNVEV (reference sequence). V lost 2 bases and J lost 11, with 18 bases in between. Generated by immunoSEQ multiplex PCR, the TCRdb table keeps only in-frame clones and is missing some. The table records 140,000 or so clones, roughly 92% of them present only once. The receptor comes from an adult in good health. V gene TRBV27 combines with J gene TRBJ1-1; D gene uncertain. The sample consisted of peripheral blood, taken on day 0 of AZD1222 vaccination. For the CDR3, the DNA is TGTGCCAGCAGTTTAAATAGAGGGTTAATGGTGGCTTTCTTT. It encodes CASSLNRGLMVAFF.